These 27 T cell receptor beta chains came from one sample sequenced in a study of blood T cell repertoires in COVID-19. TCRdb keeps only in-frame clones here, not all; method: immunoSEQ multiplex PCR. The sample has about 70,000 clones; more than 70% are singletons. Sequenced input: peripheral blood. Source of these receptors: a woman of 80 years or more with active or convalescent COVID-19.

This chain links TRBV7-2 with TRBJ2-3; the D gene is possibly TRBD2 (5 bases). V was pared by 7 bases and J by 4 bases, with 12 bases between. The CDR3 spans 13 residues. Per germline, CDR1 SGHTA and CDR2 FQGNSA. Here the CDR3 DNA reads TGTGCCAGCACCCGGGGAAGGGCAGATACGCAGTATTTT. Translated: CASTRGRADTQYF.

This clone was found a few times. The rearrangement joins TRBV27 to TRBJ1-2; possibly TRBD1 for D (6 bases). The CDR3 sequence is 14 residues long. CDR1 is MNHEY and CDR2 is SMNVEV in the germline V gene (reference sequence). V lost 2 bases, J lost 5 bases, and 12 bases lay in between. The CDR3 DNA reads TGTGCCAGCAGTTTAAGGCTGGGGGCATATGGCTACACCTTC. Its translation: CASSLRLGAYGYTF.

This chain uses TRBV14 with TRBJ1-1, with D perhaps matching TRBD1 (5 bases). Germline values: CDR1 SGHDN, CDR2 FVKESK. Trimming left V 3 bases short and J 7 bases short, with 15 bases between. The CDR3 covers 14 residues. CDR3 in DNA: TGTGCCAGCAGCCAGGCTGCCGGGGGTATTGAAGCTTTCTTT. The encoded protein is CASSQAAGGIEAFF.

This clone occurred a few times. The chain recombines TRBV5-1 with TRBJ1-6; the D gene is possibly TRBD1 (5 bases). CDR3 length equals 14 residues. Germline CDR1 and CDR2: SGHRS and YFSETQ. The V gene lost 4 bases and the J gene lost 8 bases, with 13 bases spanning the gap. The CDR3 here is CASSPGRGDSPLHF. The DNA of the CDR3 is TGCGCCAGCAGCCCCGGACGGGGGGATTCACCCCTCCACTTT.

V usage is TRBV9 and J usage is TRBJ1-1; D remains ambiguous. Trimming cost V 4 bases and J 1 base, with 11 bases left between them. Germline values: CDR1 SGDLS, CDR2 YYNGEE. The CDR3 length is 14 residues. The CDR3 DNA follows: TGTGCCAGCAGCAGCCGACGGGAGAACACTGAAGCTTTCTTT. This translates into CASSSRRENTEAFF.

This chain connects TRBV28 to TRBJ1-1; D call uncertain. The CDR3 is made up of 13 amino acids. From germline, CDR1 is MDHEN and CDR2 SYDVKM. V lost 5 bases and J 0 bases, leaving 7 bases between the germline ends. CDR3 loop: CASSATLNTEAFF. CDR3 DNA: TGTGCCAGCAGTGCAACACTGAACACTGAAGCTTTCTTT.

The chain joins TRBV19 to TRBJ2-3; TRBD1 matches 7 bases. Looked up from germline, CDR1 is LNHDA and CDR2 is SQIVND (reference sequence). CDR3 length: 14 residues. V gave up 5 bases and J gave up 1 base; unmatched junction bases: 3. The CDR3 sequence: CASSLGQGTDTQYF. The DNA of the CDR3 is TGTGCCAGTAGTCTCGGACAGGGCACAGATACGCAGTATTTT.

The V call is TRBV5-1, the J call TRBJ1-1; D possibly corresponds to TRBD1 (5 bases). Germline CDR1 and CDR2: SGHRS and YFSETQ. The CDR3 loop spans 16 amino acids. V was cut by 0 bases and J by 1 base, with 13 bases left in between. As DNA, the CDR3 is TGCGCCAGCAGCTTGGTAGGGGCAGGGAAGAACACTGAAGCTTTCTTT. As protein: CASSLVGAGKNTEAFF.

The chain is built from TRBV30 and TRBJ1-1, with D maybe TRBD1 (5 bases). The CDR3 is 13 residues long. Looked up from germline, CDR1 is GTSNPN and CDR2 is SVGIG (reference sequence). V lost 4 bases, J lost 1 base, and 10 bases lay in between. The CDR3 bases are TGTGCCTGGAAAAAACAGGAGAACACTGAAGCTTTCTTT. Encoded protein: CAWKKQENTEAFF.

This clone has just one count. The chain carries TRBV4-1 and TRBJ1-4, with TRBD1 matching over 8 bases. The CDR3 totals 15 residues. V gave up 4 bases and J gave up 8 bases; unmatched junction bases: 9. CDR1 MGHRA and CDR2 YSYEKL come from the germline V gene. CDR3 DNA sequence: TGCGCCAGCAGCCGAGAAGGACAGGGTGGGGAAAAACTGTTTTTT. Translating gives CASSREGQGGEKLFF.

The gene calls are TRBV2 and TRBJ2-6; a possible D gene is TRBD2 (6 bases). V gave up 5 bases and J gave up 0 bases, with 11 bases separating them. The length of the CDR3 is 16 residues. From germline, CDR1 is SNHLY and CDR2 FYNNEI. CDR3 in DNA: TGTGCCAGCAGTCCGGGGGTGAGCTCTGGGGCCAACGTCCTGACTTTC. Translating gives CASSPGVSSGANVLTF.

This clone has just one count. The chain combines TRBV7-6 with TRBJ2-1; 12 bases are shared with TRBD1. V trimming: 8 bases; J trimming: 8 bases; junction bases outside the gene matches: 7. The CDR3 contains 14 residues. Germline V CDR1 and CDR2: SGHVS, FNYEAQ. The CDR3 loop is CASDPGQGAHEQFF. CDR3 bases: TGTGCCAGCGATCCGGGACAGGGGGCACATGAGCAGTTCTTC.

The chain uses TRBV5-4 and TRBJ1-2; D gene unclear. Germline CDR1 and CDR2: SGHNT and YYREEE (reference sequence). V was shortened by 0 bases and J by 5 bases, with 14 bases between the two germline ends. The CDR3 has 15 amino acids. The CDR3 is CASSLARTEAYGYTF. In nucleotides, the CDR3 is TGTGCCAGCAGCTTGGCTAGGACGGAGGCGTATGGCTACACCTTC.

The CDR3 spells CASSFLAGGGLSTYEQYF. The CDR3 DNA is TGTGCCAGCAGCTTCCTAGCGGGGGGCGGTCTAAGCACCTACGAGCAGTACTTC. The rearrangement links TRBV28 to TRBJ2-7, with 11 bases fitting TRBD2. In germline, CDR1 is MDHEN, CDR2 SYDVKM. The length of the CDR3 is 18 residues. V lost 6 bases to trimming and J lost 2 bases; unmatched junction nucleotides: 15. The variable domain in full, with the rest retrieved from reference TRBV28 and TRBJ2-7, is DVKVTQSSRYLVKRTGEKVFLECVQDMDHENMFWYRQDPGLGLRLIYFSYDVKMKEKGDIPEGYSVSREKKERFSLILESASTNQTSMYLCASSFLAGGGLSTYEQYFGPGTRLTVT.

The CDR3 DNA reads as TGTGCCAGCAGCTCGAGCGGAGCCTACTACGAGCAGTACTTC. Translation gives CASSSSGAYYEQYF. The chain is built from TRBV7-2 and TRBJ2-7; weak D call: TRBD2 (5 bases). Germline V gene data show CDR1 as SGHTA and CDR2 as FQGNSA. CDR3 length equals 14 residues. Deletions cut 4 bases from V and 3 bases from J, with 13 bases between.

The chain employs TRBV30 and TRBJ2-7; TRBD1 matches at 7 bases. This CDR3 is 12 amino acids long. Losses at the gene ends were 5 bases for V and 3 bases for J; bases not matched to a gene: 4. The germline gives CDR1 GTSNPN, CDR2 SVGIG (reference sequence). CDR3 residues: CAWATGYYEQYF. CDR3 coding DNA: TGTGCCTGGGCGACAGGGTACTACGAGCAGTACTTC.

V usage is TRBV5-1 and J usage is TRBJ1-2; tentatively, D is TRBD1 (5 bases). This CDR3 region has 14 residues. V was shortened by 3 bases and J by 1 base, with 10 bases between the two germline ends. In germline, CDR1 is SGHRS, CDR2 YFSETQ. CDR3 bases: TGCGCCAGCAGCTACGGGGGTTTTAACTATGGCTACACCTTC. Protein product: CASSYGGFNYGYTF.

This clone came up once. Here the CDR3 reads CASSISHRVDTEAFF. The CDR3 nucleotides read TGTGCCAGTAGTATTTCCCACAGGGTGGACACTGAAGCTTTCTTT. The chain joins TRBV19 to TRBJ1-1, with D possibly TRBD1 on 6 matching bases. With 3 bases removed from V and 3 bases from J, the gap between germline ends came to 14 bases. In germline, CDR1 is LNHDA, CDR2 SQIVND (reference sequence). The CDR3 covers 15 residues.

This rearrangement joins TRBV6-6 to TRBJ1-1, with unresolved D. CDR1 and CDR2 from the germline V gene are MNHNY and SVGAGI (reference sequence). There are 13 residues in the CDR3. Trimming pared 8 bases from V and 11 bases from J, leaving 21 bases between. This chain's CDR3 is CASFYISSAPAFF. The CDR3 coding sequence is TGTGCCAGCTTCTATATTTCCTCCGCTCCGGCTTTCTTT.

The genes are TRBV29-1 and TRBJ2-5, with 9 bases matching TRBD1. This CDR3 comprises 15 residues. Germline CDR1 is SQVTM and CDR2 is ANQGSEA. Trimming took 6 bases from V and 5 from J; bases not matched to a gene: 13. CDR3 coding DNA: TGCAGCGTGGGTCCGGGACAGGGTCTTTGGGAGACCCAGTACTTC. It specifies CSVGPGQGLWETQYF.

This CDR3 is CASSPRGWGLEVKYEQYF. For the CDR3, the DNA is TGTGCCAGCAGCCCCCGAGGATGGGGACTAGAGGTAAAGTACGAGCAGTACTTC. This chain joins TRBV7-2 and TRBJ2-7; 8 nucleotides match TRBD2. The CDR3 extends over 18 amino acids. The trim removed 5 bases at V and 4 bases at J, leaving 19 bases unmatched. Germline V CDR1 and CDR2: SGHTA, FQGNSA.

J is TRBJ1-6 and V is TRBV28; maybe TRBD1 (6 bases). V lost 7 bases, J lost 9 bases, and 16 bases lay in between. The CDR3 spans 14 residues. Germline V CDR1 and CDR2: MDHEN, SYDVKM. CDR3 nucleotide sequence: TGTGCCAGCACAAGGGGGGGGGCGAGTTCACCCCTCCACTTT. Amino acid sequence: CASTRGGASSPLHF. The full variable domain, rest sourced from reference TRBV28 and TRBJ1-6, is DVKVTQSSRYLVKRTGEKVFLECVQDMDHENMFWYRQDPGLGLRLIYFSYDVKMKEKGDIPEGYSVSREKKERFSLILESASTNQTSMYLCASTRGGASSPLHFGNGTRLTVT.

The chain uses TRBV19 and TRBJ1-2; no clear D. The V gene lost 5 bases and the J gene lost 4 bases, with 11 bases spanning the gap. The CDR3 spans 13 residues. Germline loops: CDR1 LNHDA, CDR2 SQIVND (reference sequence). This CDR3 is CASSREVSYGYTF. In nucleotides, the CDR3 is TGTGCCAGTAGTCGAGAGGTCTCCTATGGCTACACCTTC.

This chain connects TRBV9 to TRBJ2-1; 16 bases align to TRBD2. The CDR3 consists of 16 residues. V lost 3 bases to trimming and J lost 8 bases; unmatched junction nucleotides: 5. The germline V gene encodes CDR1 SGDLS and CDR2 YYNGEE. The CDR3 DNA reads as TGTGCCAGCAGCGCAGGGACTAGCGGGGGGGCAGATGAGCAGTTCTTC. Amino acid sequence: CASSAGTSGGADEQFF.

The V gene is TRBV13, the J gene TRBJ1-6, with D possibly TRBD1 on 6 matching bases. V dropped 4 bases and J dropped 7 bases, with 17 bases sitting between them. Germline CDR1 and CDR2: PRHDT and FYEKMQ (reference sequence). The length of the CDR3 is 16 residues. The chain's CDR3 is CASSYTGRVANSPLHF. CDR3 nucleotides: TGTGCCAGCAGCTATACAGGGAGGGTTGCGAATTCACCCCTCCACTTT. The full variable domain, rest sourced from reference TRBV13 and TRBJ1-6, is AAGVIQSPRHLIKEKRETATLKCYPIPRHDTVYWYQQGPGQDPQFLISFYEKMQSDKGSIPDRFSAQQFSDYHSELNMSSLELGDSALYFCASSYTGRVANSPLHFGNGTRLTVT.

This rearrangement joins TRBV19 to TRBJ1-6; 8 nucleotides line up with TRBD1. After removal of 5 bases from V and 16 bases from J, the junction contained 10 bases not matched to a gene. The CDR3 has 13 amino acids. Per the germline V gene, CDR1 is LNHDA and CDR2 is SQIVND (reference sequence). The DNA of the CDR3 is TGTGCCAGTAGTGGTCAGGGGGCCCTACTTCTCCACTTT. It translates to CASSGQGALLLHF.

V and J are TRBV10-3 and TRBJ2-7; TRBD1 matches at 7 bases. The germline CDR1 and CDR2 sequences are ENHRY and SYGVKD. The CDR3 runs 12 residues. Trimming took 10 bases from V and 1 from J; bases not matched to a gene: 4. CDR3 DNA sequence: TGTGCCACCGAGGGACAGTCCTACGAGCAGTACTTC. This sequence encodes CATEGQSYEQYF.